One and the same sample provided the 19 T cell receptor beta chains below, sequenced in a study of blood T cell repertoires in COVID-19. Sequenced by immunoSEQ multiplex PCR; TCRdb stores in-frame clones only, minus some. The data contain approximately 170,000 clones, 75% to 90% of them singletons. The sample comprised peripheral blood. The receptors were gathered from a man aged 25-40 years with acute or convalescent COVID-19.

As DNA, the CDR3 is TGTGCCAGCAGTAGCCAGGGCCACCCCTACGAGCAGTACTTC. It codes for CASSSQGHPYEQYF. The V gene is TRBV2, the J gene TRBJ2-7, with TRBD1 as a possible D gene (5 bases). Germline V gives CDR1 SNHLY, CDR2 FYNNEI. The ends were cut back, 5 bases at V and 2 bases at J, with 13 bases in the middle. The CDR3 is 14 amino acids.

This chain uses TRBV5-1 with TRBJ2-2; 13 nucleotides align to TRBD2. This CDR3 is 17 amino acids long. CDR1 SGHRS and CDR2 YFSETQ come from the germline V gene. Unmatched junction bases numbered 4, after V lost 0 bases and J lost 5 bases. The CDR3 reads CASSLGPGLAGTGELFF. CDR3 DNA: TGCGCCAGCAGCTTGGGGCCGGGACTAGCGGGGACCGGGGAGCTGTTTTTT.

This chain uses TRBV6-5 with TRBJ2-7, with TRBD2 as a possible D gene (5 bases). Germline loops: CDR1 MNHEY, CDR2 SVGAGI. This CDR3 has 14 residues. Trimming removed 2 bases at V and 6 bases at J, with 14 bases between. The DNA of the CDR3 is TGTGCCAGCAGTTACCCTGGACGGAGCGGCGAGCAGTACTTC. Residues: CASSYPGRSGEQYF.

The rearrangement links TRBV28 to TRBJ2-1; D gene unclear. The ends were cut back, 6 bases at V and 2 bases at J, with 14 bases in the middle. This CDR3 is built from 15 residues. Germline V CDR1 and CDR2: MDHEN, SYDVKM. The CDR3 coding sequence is TGTGCCAGCAGCCCGGTTTATGAGACCTACAATGAGCAGTTCTTC. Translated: CASSPVYETYNEQFF.

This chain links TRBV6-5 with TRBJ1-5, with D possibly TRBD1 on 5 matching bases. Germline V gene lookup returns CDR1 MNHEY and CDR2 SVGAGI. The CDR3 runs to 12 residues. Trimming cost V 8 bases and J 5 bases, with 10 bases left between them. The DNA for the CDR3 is TGTGCCAGCCGCGGAGGGGATCAGCCCCAGCATTTT. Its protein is CASRGGDQPQHF.

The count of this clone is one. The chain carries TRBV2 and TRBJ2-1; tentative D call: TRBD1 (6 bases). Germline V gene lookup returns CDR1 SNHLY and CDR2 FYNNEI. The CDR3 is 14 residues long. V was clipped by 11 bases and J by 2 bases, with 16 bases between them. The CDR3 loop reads CAGLGQITYNEQFF. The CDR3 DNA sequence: TGTGCCGGACTTGGACAGATTACCTACAATGAGCAGTTCTTC.

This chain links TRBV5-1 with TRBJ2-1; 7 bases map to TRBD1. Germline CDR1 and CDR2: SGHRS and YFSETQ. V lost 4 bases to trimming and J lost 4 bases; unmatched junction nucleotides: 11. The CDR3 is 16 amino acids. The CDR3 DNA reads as TGCGCCAGCAGCACGAACAGGGGCACTTATTACAATGAGCAGTTCTTC. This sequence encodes CASSTNRGTYYNEQFF.

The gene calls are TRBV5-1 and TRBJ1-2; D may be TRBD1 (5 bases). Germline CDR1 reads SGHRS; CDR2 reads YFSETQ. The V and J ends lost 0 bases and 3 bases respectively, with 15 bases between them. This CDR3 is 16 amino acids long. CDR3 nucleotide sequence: TGCGCCAGCAGCTTGGGGAACGCCGGGGGGGACTATGGCTACACCTTC. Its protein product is CASSLGNAGGDYGYTF.

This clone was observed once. CDR3 in amino acids: CASSPLVSGDTQYF. In DNA, the CDR3 is TGTGCCAGCTCACCATTAGTGAGTGGAGATACGCAGTATTTT. The rearrangement joins TRBV18 to TRBJ2-3, with D unclear. The CDR3 contains 14 residues. CDR1 and CDR2 from the germline V gene are KGHSH and LQKENI. V lost 2 bases and J 5 bases, leaving 11 bases between the germline ends.

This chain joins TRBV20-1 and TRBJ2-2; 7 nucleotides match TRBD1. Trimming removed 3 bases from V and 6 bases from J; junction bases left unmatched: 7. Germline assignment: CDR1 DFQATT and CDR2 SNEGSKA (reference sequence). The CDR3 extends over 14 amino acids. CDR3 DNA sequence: TGCAGTGCTAGTGAGACAGGGTATGCCGGGGAGCTGTTTTTT. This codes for CSASETGYAGELFF.

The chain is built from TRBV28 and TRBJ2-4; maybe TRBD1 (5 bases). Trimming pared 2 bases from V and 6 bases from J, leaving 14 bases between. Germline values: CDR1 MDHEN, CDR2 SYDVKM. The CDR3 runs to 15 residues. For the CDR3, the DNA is TGTGCCAGCAGTTTAGTCGGCAGGGATTCAAACATTCAGTACTTC. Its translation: CASSLVGRDSNIQYF.

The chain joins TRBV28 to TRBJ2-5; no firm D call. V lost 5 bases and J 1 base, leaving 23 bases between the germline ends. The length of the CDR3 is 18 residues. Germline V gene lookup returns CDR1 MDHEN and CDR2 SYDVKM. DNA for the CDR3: TGTGCCAGCAGTCTTTTAGGCTTCCACGGGTCCTTCCAAGAGACCCAGTACTTC. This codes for CASSLLGFHGSFQETQYF.

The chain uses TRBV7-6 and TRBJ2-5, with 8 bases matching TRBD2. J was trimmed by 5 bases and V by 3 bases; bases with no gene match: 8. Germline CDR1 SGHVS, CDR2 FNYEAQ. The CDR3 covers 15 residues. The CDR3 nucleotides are TGTGCCAGCAGCTTCATGGGACTAGGGGCCGAGACCCAGTACTTC. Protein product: CASSFMGLGAETQYF.

The CDR3 loop is CASSVVAGPTGELFF. CDR3 coding DNA: TGTGCCAGCAGCGTAGTTGCGGGTCCCACCGGGGAGCTGTTTTTT. This chain uses TRBV9 with TRBJ2-2, with D perhaps TRBD2 (5 bases). CDR1 and CDR2 from the germline V gene are SGDLS and YYNGEE. Trimming left V 0 bases short and J 4 bases short, with 10 bases between. The CDR3 extends over 15 amino acids.

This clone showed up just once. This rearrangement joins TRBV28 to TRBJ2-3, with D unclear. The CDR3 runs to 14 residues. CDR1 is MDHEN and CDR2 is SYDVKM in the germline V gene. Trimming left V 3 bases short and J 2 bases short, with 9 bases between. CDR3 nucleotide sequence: TGTGCCAGCAGTTTCGATGGAGACACAGATACGCAGTATTTT. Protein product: CASSFDGDTDTQYF.

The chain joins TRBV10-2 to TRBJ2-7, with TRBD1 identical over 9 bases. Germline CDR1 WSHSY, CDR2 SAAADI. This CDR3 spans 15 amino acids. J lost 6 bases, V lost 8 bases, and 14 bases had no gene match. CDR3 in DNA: TGCGCCAGCGGGGGACAGGGTTTAATGTCATCCGAGCAGTACTTC. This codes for CASGGQGLMSSEQYF.

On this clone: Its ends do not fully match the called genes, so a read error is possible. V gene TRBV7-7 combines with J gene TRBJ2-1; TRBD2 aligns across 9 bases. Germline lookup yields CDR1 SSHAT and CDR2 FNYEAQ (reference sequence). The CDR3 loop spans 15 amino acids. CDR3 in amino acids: CASSPSGALYNEQFF. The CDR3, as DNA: TGTGCTAGCAGCCCTAGCGGGGCTCTCTACAATGAGCAGTTCTTC.

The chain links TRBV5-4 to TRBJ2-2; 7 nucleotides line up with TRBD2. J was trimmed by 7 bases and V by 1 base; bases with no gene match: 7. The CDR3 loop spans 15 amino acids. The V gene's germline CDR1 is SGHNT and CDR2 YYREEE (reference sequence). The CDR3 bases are TGTGCCAGCAGCTTGTTGGGAGGGCCCCACGGGGAGCTGTTTTTT. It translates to CASSLLGGPHGELFF.

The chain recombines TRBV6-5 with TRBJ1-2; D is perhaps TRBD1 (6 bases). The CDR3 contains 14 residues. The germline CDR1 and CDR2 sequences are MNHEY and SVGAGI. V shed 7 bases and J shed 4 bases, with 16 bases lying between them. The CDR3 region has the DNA TGTGCCAGCAAAACGACAGGAGTCGGCTATGGCTACACCTTC. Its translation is CASKTTGVGYGYTF.